This TCR beta chain originates from a study of CD8 T cells in Susac syndrome. Study-wide background: Within the group of sequenced Susac syndrome patients, 5 or 6 had active disease and about 8 were in remission.

Germline CDR1 and CDR2: DFQATT and SNEGSKA (reference sequence). This CDR3 comprises 14 residues. Trimming removed 2 bases from V and 5 bases from J, with 15 bases in between. RNA totalling about 0.5 to 1 ug underwent reverse transcription with random hexamers. Across 54 Vbeta and 13 Jbeta, TCR beta CDR3 was amplified with immunoSEQ multiplex PCR. Via MiXCR, TCRdb re-called the immunoSEQ multiplex PCR reads, giving one row per CDR3 protein. The repertoire consists of 150,000 to 200,000 distinct CDR3 sequences, with around 94% occurring once and the leading ten covering approximately 0.099%. This TCR was recovered from a human donor with Susac syndrome. This chain joins TRBV20-1 and TRBJ1-1; D is possibly TRBD1 (5 bases). The sample consisted of CD4+ T cells from PBMCs. The CDR3 loop is CSARLGRGWTEAFF. The CDR3 DNA sequence: TGCAGTGCTAGATTGGGGAGGGGTTGGACTGAAGCTTTCTTT.